This T cell receptor beta chain originates from a study of cytomegalovirus exposure and HLA in healthy donors. Study findings and constraints: TCR beta V segments were, for the most part, productive about 87% or about 30% of the time in an earlier analysis.

Concerning this clone itself: Its antigen remains unknown.

In the PCR, 60 Vbeta and 13 Jbeta primers were used. The data were produced by immunoSEQ multiplex PCR, yet TCRdb's version contains in-frame clones alone and is incomplete. Among approximately 89,000 clones listed, 85% were seen once. The CDR3 is 15 amino acids. Trimming took 7 bases from V and 0 from J, leaving 12 bases between them. Germline assignment: CDR1 LNHDA and CDR2 SQIVND (reference sequence). The sequencing input was PBMCs. The chain employs TRBV19 and TRBJ1-4; maybe TRBD1 (5 bases). The TCR was taken from a man in his forties or fifties in good health and CMV-seropositive. This CDR3 is CASTTQTATNEKLFF. Here the CDR3 DNA reads TGTGCCAGTACCACCCAGACAGCAACTAATGAAAAACTGTTTTTT.